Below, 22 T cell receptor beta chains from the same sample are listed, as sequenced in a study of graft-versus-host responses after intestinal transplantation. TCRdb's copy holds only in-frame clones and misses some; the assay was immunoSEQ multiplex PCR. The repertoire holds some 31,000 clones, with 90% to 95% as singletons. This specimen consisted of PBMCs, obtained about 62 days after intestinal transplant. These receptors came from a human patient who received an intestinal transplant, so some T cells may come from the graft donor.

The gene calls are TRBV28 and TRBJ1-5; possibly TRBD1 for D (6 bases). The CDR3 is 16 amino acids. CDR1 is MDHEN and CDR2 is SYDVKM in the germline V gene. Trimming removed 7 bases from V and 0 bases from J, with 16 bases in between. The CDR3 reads CASTALPGHSNQPQHF. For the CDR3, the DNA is TGTGCCAGCACCGCACTACCGGGACATAGCAATCAGCCCCAGCATTTT.

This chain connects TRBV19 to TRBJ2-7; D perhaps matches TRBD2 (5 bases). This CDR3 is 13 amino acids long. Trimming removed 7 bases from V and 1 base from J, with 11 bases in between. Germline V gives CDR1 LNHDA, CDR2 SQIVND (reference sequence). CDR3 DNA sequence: TGTGCCAGTACGGCGGGTGGGTCCTACGAGCAGTACTTC. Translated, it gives CASTAGGSYEQYF. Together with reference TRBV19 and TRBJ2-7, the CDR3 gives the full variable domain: DGGITQSPKYLFRKEGQNVTLSCEQNLNHDAMYWYRQDPGQGLRLIYYSQIVNDFQKGDIAEGYSVSREKKESFPLTVTSAQKNPTAFYLCASTAGGSYEQYFGPGTRLTVT.

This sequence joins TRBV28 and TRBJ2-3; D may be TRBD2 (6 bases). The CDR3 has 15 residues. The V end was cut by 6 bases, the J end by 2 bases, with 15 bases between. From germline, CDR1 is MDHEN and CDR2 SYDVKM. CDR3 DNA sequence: TGTGCCAGCAGGCCCCCCCCGGGAGTCACAGATACGCAGTATTTT. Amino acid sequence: CASRPPPGVTDTQYF.

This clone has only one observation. CDR3 region: CASRPASNYGYTF. The CDR3 DNA reads as TGTGCCTCCCGCCCGGCCTCTAACTATGGCTACACCTTC. The chain combines TRBV30 with TRBJ1-2; D call uncertain. This CDR3 has 13 amino acids. V was shortened by 7 bases and J by 0 bases, with 12 bases between the two germline ends. Germline assignment: CDR1 GTSNPN and CDR2 SVGIG (reference sequence). Filled out from reference TRBV30 and TRBJ1-2, the complete variable domain reads SQTIHQWPATLVQPVGSPLSLECTVEGTSNPNLYWYRQAAGRGLQLLFYSVGIGQISSEVPQNLSASRPQDRQFILSSKKLLLSDSGFYLCASRPASNYGYTFGSGTRLTVV.

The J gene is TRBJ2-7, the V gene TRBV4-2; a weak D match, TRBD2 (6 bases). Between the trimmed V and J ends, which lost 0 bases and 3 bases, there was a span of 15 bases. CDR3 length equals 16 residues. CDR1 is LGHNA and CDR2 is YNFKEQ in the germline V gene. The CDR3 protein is CASSQDPPGEGYEQYF. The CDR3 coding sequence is TGTGCCAGCAGCCAAGACCCGCCGGGGGAAGGCTACGAGCAGTACTTC.

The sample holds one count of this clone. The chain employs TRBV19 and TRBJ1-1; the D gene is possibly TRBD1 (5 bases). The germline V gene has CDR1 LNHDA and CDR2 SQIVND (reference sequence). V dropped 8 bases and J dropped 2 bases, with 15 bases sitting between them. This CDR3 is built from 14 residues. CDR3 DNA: TGTGCCAGTGGGACCGGGACGGGCAACACTGAAGCTTTCTTT. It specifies CASGTGTGNTEAFF.

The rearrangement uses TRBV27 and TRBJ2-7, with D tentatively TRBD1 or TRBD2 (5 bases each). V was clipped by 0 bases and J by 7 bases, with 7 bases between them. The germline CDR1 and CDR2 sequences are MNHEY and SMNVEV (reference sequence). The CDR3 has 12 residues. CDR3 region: CASSLSWGEQYF. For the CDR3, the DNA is TGTGCCAGCAGTTTATCATGGGGGGAGCAGTACTTC.

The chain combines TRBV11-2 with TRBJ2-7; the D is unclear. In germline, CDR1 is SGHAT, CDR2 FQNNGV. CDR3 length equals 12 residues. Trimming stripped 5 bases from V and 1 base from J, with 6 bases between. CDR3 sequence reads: CASSDPSYEQYF. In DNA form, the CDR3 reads TGTGCCAGCAGCGACCCATCCTACGAGCAGTACTTC.

CDR3 sequence (DNA): TGTGCCAGCAGCTTACTTTTTGCGGGAGCTCGAAGCACAGATACGCAGTATTTT. It encodes CASSLLFAGARSTDTQYF. The chain combines TRBV7-9 with TRBJ2-3; 7 nucleotides align to TRBD2. V lost 2 bases, J lost 0 bases, and 11 bases stayed unmatched. The V gene's germline CDR1 is SEHNR and CDR2 FQNEAQ (reference sequence). This CDR3 contains 18 residues.

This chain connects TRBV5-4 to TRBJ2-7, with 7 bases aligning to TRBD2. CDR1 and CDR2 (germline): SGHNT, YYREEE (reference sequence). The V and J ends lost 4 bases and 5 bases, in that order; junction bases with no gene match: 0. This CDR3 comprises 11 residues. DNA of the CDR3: TGTGCCAGCAGCGGGGGGGACGAGCAGTACTTC. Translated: CASSGGDEQYF.

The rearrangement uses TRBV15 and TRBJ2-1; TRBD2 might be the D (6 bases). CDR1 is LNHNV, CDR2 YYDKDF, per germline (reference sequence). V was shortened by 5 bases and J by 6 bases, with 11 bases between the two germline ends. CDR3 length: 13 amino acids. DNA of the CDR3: TGTGCCACCAGCGTAAGACTAGTCAATGAGCAGTTCTTC. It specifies CATSVRLVNEQFF.

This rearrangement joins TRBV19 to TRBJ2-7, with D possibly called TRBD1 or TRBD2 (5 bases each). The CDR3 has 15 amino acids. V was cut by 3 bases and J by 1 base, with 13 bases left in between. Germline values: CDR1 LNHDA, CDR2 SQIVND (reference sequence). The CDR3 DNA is TGTGCCAGTAGTATGATTGGGACGGTATCCTACGAGCAGTACTTC. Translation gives CASSMIGTVSYEQYF. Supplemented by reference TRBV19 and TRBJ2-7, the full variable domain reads DGGITQSPKYLFRKEGQNVTLSCEQNLNHDAMYWYRQDPGQGLRLIYYSQIVNDFQKGDIAEGYSVSREKKESFPLTVTSAQKNPTAFYLCASSMIGTVSYEQYFGPGTRLTVT.

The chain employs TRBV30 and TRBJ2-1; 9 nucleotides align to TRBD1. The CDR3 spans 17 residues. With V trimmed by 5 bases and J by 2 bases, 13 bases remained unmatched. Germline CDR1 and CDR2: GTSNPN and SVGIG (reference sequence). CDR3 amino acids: CAWVQPGTGFPYNEQFF. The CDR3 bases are TGTGCCTGGGTCCAACCCGGGACAGGGTTTCCCTACAATGAGCAGTTCTTC.

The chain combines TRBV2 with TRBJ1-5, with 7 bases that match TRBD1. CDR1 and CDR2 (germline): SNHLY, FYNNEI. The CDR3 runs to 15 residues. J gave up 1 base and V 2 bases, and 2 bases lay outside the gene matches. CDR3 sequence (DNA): TGTGCCAGCAGTGAAATACAGGGGAGCAATCAGCCCCAGCATTTT. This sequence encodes CASSEIQGSNQPQHF.

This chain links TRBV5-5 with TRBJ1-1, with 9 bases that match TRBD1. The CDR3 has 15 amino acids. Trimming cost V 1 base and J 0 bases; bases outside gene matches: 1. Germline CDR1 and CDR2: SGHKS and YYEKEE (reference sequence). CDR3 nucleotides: TGTGCCAGCAGCTTGACAGGGGGCTTGAACACTGAAGCTTTCTTT. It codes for CASSLTGGLNTEAFF.

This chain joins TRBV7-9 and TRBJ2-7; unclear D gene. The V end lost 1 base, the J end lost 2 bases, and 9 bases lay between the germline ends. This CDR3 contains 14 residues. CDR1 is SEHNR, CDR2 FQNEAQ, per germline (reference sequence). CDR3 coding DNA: TGTGCCAGCAGCTTAGGGGGTGAGACCTACGAGCAGTACTTC. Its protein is CASSLGGETYEQYF.

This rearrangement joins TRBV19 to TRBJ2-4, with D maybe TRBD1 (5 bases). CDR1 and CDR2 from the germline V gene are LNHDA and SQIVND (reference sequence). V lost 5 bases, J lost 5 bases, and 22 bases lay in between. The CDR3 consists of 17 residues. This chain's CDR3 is CASSANPTAIIENIQYF. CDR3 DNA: TGTGCCAGTAGTGCGAACCCGACAGCGATAATCGAAAACATTCAGTACTTC.

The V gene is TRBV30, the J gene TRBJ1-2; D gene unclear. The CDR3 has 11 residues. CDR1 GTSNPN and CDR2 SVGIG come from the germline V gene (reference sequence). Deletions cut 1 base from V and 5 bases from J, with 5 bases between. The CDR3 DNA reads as TGTGCCTGGAGTGGGGCGTATGGCTACACCTTC. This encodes CAWSGAYGYTF.

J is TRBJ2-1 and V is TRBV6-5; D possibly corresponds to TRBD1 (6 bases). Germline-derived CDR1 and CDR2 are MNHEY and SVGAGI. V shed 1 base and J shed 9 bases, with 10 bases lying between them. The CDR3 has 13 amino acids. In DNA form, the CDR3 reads TGTGCCAGCAGTTACTTGGGGGCCTTTGAGCAGTTCTTC. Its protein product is CASSYLGAFEQFF.

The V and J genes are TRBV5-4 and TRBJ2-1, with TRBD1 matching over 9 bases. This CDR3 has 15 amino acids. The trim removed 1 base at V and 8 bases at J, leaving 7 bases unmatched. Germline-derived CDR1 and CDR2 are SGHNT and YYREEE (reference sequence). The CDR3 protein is CASSLWTGARDEQFF. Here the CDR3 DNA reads TGTGCCAGCAGCTTGTGGACAGGGGCTAGGGATGAGCAGTTCTTC.

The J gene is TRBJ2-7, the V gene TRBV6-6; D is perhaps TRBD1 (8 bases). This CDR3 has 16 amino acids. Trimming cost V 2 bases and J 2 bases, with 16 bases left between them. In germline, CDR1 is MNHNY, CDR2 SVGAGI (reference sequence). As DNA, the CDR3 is TGTGCCAGCAGTTACAAGTACAGGGGGGGCCCCTACGAGCAGTACTTC. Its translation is CASSYKYRGGPYEQYF.

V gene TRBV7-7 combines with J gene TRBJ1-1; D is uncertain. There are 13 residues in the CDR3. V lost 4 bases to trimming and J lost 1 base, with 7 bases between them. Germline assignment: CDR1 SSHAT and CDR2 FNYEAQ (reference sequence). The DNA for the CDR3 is TGTGCCAGCAGCTCTACACCGAACACTGAAGCTTTCTTT. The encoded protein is CASSSTPNTEAFF. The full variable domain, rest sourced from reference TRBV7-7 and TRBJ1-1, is GAGVSQSPRYKVTKRGQDVTLRCDPISSHATLYWYQQALGQGPEFLTYFNYEAQPDKSGLPSDRFSAERPEGSISTLTIQRTEQRDSAMYRCASSSTPNTEAFFGQGTRLTVV.